Below are 9 T cell receptor beta chains sequenced from a single sample in a study of T-cell reconstitution after alpha-beta-depleted transplantation in children. During its preparation, the TCRbeta library received unique molecular identifiers. TCRdb redid the calling of the PCR reads with MiXCR, one entry per CDR3 protein. The sample includes under 850,000 distinct CDR3 sequences, around 14% of them seen just once. The sample here was PBMCs, taken before TCRalphabeta/CD19-depleted stem cell transplant. These receptors were collected from a girl aged 2-10 years with congenital amegakaryocytic thrombocytopenia, due to receive a stem cell transplant.

This chain joins TRBV6-5 and TRBJ2-1, with unresolved D. This CDR3 has 14 amino acids. The germline V gene encodes CDR1 MNHEY and CDR2 SVGAGI. V lost 0 bases, J lost 6 bases, and 9 bases lay in between. The CDR3 region is CASSYSAIFNEQFF. DNA of the CDR3: TGTGCCAGCAGTTACTCGGCTATCTTCAATGAGCAGTTCTTC.

The chain joins TRBV4-1 to TRBJ2-2; D unclear. Trimming removed 3 bases at V and 1 base at J, with 12 bases between. The CDR3 has 16 amino acids. The germline V gene encodes CDR1 MGHRA and CDR2 YSYEKL. CDR3 DNA sequence: TGCGCCAGCAGCCAGGCCTGGCGGATGAACACCGGGGAGCTGTTTTTT. This sequence encodes CASSQAWRMNTGELFF.

The sample holds many counts of this clonotype. This rearrangement joins TRBV7-9 to TRBJ1-1, with a weak D call TRBD1 (5 bases). The CDR3 is 14 amino acids. Germline CDR1 SEHNR, CDR2 FQNEAQ (reference sequence). Trimming left V 5 bases short and J 9 bases short, with 19 bases between. The CDR3 DNA follows: TGTGCCAGCAGCGGGCCGGGACGGTATGTCAAAGCTTTCTTT. Its translation is CASSGPGRYVKAFF. Full variable domain (remainder filled in from reference TRBV7-9 and TRBJ1-1): DTGVSQNPRHKITKRGQNVTFRCDPISEHNRLYWYRQTLGQGPEFLTYFQNEAQLEKSRLLSDRFSAERPKGSFSTLEIQRTEQGDSAMYLCASSGPGRYVKAFFGQGTRLTVV.

This clonotype was detected only a few times. This sequence joins TRBV7-8 and TRBJ2-1; D is uncertain. The germline CDR1 and CDR2 sequences are SGHVS and FQNEAQ. V was shortened by 5 bases and J by 8 bases, with 4 bases between the two germline ends. CDR3 length equals 10 residues. CDR3 bases: TGTGCCAGCAGCCACGATGAGCAGTTCTTC. Amino acid sequence: CASSHDEQFF.

J is TRBJ1-4 and V is TRBV7-3, with a tentative D call TRBD1 (5 bases). Germline CDR1 SGHTA, CDR2 FQGTGA. The CDR3 sequence is 16 residues long. The V end was cut by 0 bases, the J end by 7 bases, with 15 bases between. The CDR3 nucleotides are TGTGCCAGCAGCTTAACAGGGGCAAGAGGCGGTGAAAAACTGTTTTTT. This sequence encodes CASSLTGARGGEKLFF.

This chain connects TRBV5-5 to TRBJ2-2; D gene uncertain. CDR3 length equals 14 residues. Germline-derived CDR1 and CDR2 are SGHKS and YYEKEE (reference sequence). Trimming removed 1 base at V and 6 bases at J, with 10 bases between. In nucleotides, the CDR3 is TGTGCCAGCAGCTTGATTTACAGAGCCGGGGAGCTGTTTTTT. It codes for CASSLIYRAGELFF.

This clonotype showed up many times. The chain links TRBV7-9 to TRBJ2-3; D possibly corresponds to TRBD2 (6 bases). Germline V lookup: CDR1 SEHNR, CDR2 FQNEAQ (reference sequence). The CDR3 totals 15 residues. V was trimmed by 3 bases and J by 0 bases, leaving 10 bases between them. This chain's CDR3 is CASSFRGTSTDTQYF. For the CDR3, the DNA is TGTGCCAGCAGCTTTAGAGGGACTAGCACAGATACGCAGTATTTT.

With respect to this clonotype: At one end, the junction sequence differs from germline, possibly due to a read error. The rearrangement links TRBV4-2 to TRBJ1-5; no definite D call. Germline V gene sequence: CDR1 LGHNA, CDR2 YNFKEQ. The CDR3 runs to 16 residues. The CDR3 reads CASGHGPFSSNQPQHF. CDR3 nucleotide sequence: TGTGCCAGCGGCCATGGACCGTTCAGTAGCAATCAGCCCCAGCATTTT.

This clonotype has just a few counts. The J gene is TRBJ1-2, the V gene TRBV11-2; D might be TRBD1 (5 bases). V lost 5 bases and J 8 bases, leaving 9 bases between the germline ends. Germline V gene lookup returns CDR1 SGHAT and CDR2 FQNNGV. This CDR3 has 11 amino acids. The CDR3 DNA is TGTGCCAGCAGCCCGTGGGGGGGCTACACCTTC. This translates into CASSPWGGYTF.